A selection of T cell receptor beta chains follows, all from one sample in a study of cytomegalovirus exposure and HLA in healthy donors. Produced via immunoSEQ multiplex PCR; TCRdb's table is partial and in-frame only. Among about 160,000 clones, roughly 90% were seen once, and the ten largest hold about 2%. Material: PBMCs. The source of these receptors is a woman aged 18-29 years in good health and CMV-seronegative. Both conserved end residues are part of each CDR3. Each record gives: V gene, clone size, J gene, D gene, CDR3 protein, CDR3 DNA. D genes are given only for firm matches. Rows may omit the clone size; those that give it use once, few, many or a size class.

>TRBV20-1|.|TRBJ2-1|.
CSASVNNEQFF
TGCAGTGCTAGTGTAAACAATGAGCAGTTCTTC
>TRBV4-1|.|TRBJ1-1|TRBD1
CASNPRQGINTEAFF
TGCGCCAGCAACCCAAGACAGGGAATTAACACTGAAGCTTTCTTT
>TRBV25-1|.|TRBJ1-6|.
CASSESTTGNSPLHF
TGTGCCAGCAGTGAATCGACGACGGGAAATTCACCCCTCCACTTT
>TRBV2|.|TRBJ2-2|TRBD1
CASSTGTGRSTGELFF
TGTGCCAGCAGTACCGGGACAGGGCGGAGCACCGGGGAGCTGTTTTTT
>TRBV5-4|.|TRBJ2-7|.
CASSLRSSYEQYF
TGTGCCAGCAGCTTGCGGTCTTCGTACGAGCAGTACTTC
>TRBV6-5|few|TRBJ1-4|.
CASSNVGGEEKLFF
TGTGCCAGCAGTAACGTGGGGGGGGAAGAAAAACTGTTTTTT
>TRBV13|.|TRBJ2-7|TRBD2
CASSLRPGTSGSYEQYF
TGTGCCAGCAGCTTAAGACCCGGGACTAGCGGGAGCTACGAGCAGTACTTC
>TRBV6-1|few|TRBJ1-3|.
CASSEPGSSGNTIYF
TGTGCCAGCAGTGAACCAGGCTCCTCTGGAAACACCATATATTTT
>TRBV12-5|few|TRBJ2-7|.
CASGWGGTEGEAYEQYF
TGTGCTAGTGGATGGGGGGGGACCGAGGGGGAGGCGTACGAGCAGTACTTC
>TRBV27|.|TRBJ1-1|.
CASSAQENTEAFF
TGTGCCAGCAGTGCCCAGGAGAACACTGAAGCTTTCTTT
>TRBV19|.|TRBJ1-4|.
CASSITSTNEKLFF
TGTGCCAGTAGTATCACTTCAACTAATGAAAAACTGTTTTTT
>TRBV6-5|.|TRBJ2-7|.
CASSHEWRSYEQYF
TGTGCCAGCAGCCATGAGTGGAGGAGCTACGAGCAGTACTTC
>TRBV6-5|.|TRBJ2-3|.
CASSYSGGNTQYF
TGTGCCAGCAGTTACTCGGGCGGGAATACGCAGTATTTT
>TRBV14|.|TRBJ1-3|.
CASSQRYRAVRNTIYF
TGTGCCAGCAGCCAACGATACAGGGCTGTGAGAAACACCATATATTTT
>TRBV5-1|.|TRBJ1-1|TRBD1
CATTWTGGNTEAFF
TGCGCCACTACTTGGACAGGTGGGAACACTGAAGCTTTCTTT
>TRBV27|.|TRBJ2-5|.
CASRSTGRLGTQYF
TGTGCCAGCAGATCGACAGGCCGGTTAGGGACCCAGTACTTC
>TRBV13|.|TRBJ1-1|.
CASRQQRNTEAFF
TGTGCCAGCAGACAACAGAGGAACACTGAAGCTTTCTTT
>TRBV30|.|TRBJ2-7|TRBD1
CAWTHSGTGSYEQYF
TGTGCCTGGACCCACAGCGGGACAGGGTCCTACGAGCAGTACTTC
>TRBV27|.|TRBJ2-1|TRBD2
CASSLDREGEQFF
TGTGCCAGCAGTTTGGATCGGGAGGGCGAGCAGTTCTTC
>TRBV6-5|few|TRBJ1-1|.
CASSQVGGTEAFF
TGTGCCAGCAGCCAAGTGGGGGGAACTGAAGCTTTCTTT
>TRBV5-1|.|TRBJ2-7|TRBD2
CASSLDRAGASYEQYF
TGCGCCAGCAGCTTGGATCGAGCGGGGGCCTCCTACGAGCAGTACTTC
>TRBV27|.|TRBJ1-1|.
CASSLSDTNTEAFF
TGTGCCAGCAGTTTATCCGACACGAACACTGAAGCTTTCTTT
>TRBV15|.|TRBJ1-2|TRBD1
CATSRDGSDRGNGYTF
TGTGCCACCAGCAGAGATGGCTCGGACAGGGGTAATGGCTACACCTTC
>TRBV27|.|TRBJ2-3|TRBD1
CASSLGAGTGSTDTQYF
TGTGCCAGCAGTTTAGGCGCCGGGACAGGGTCAACAGATACGCAGTATTTT
>TRBV27|once|TRBJ2-3|.
CASKTGWDTQYF
TGTGCCAGCAAAACAGGGTGGGATACGCAGTATTTT
>TRBV6-1|.|TRBJ1-4|.
CASIGGATNEKLFF
TGTGCCAGCATCGGGGGTGCAACTAATGAAAAACTGTTTTTT
>TRBV7-6|.|TRBJ1-1|.
CASSSSIDTEAFF
TGTGCCAGCAGCTCTTCTATTGACACTGAAGCTTTCTTT
>TRBV27|.|TRBJ2-7|.
CASSAGLHYEQYF
TGTGCCAGCAGCGCCGGACTTCACTACGAGCAGTACTTC